This passage covers 10 T cell receptor beta chains from one sample sequenced in a study of cytomegalovirus exposure and HLA in healthy donors. The repertoire was sequenced with immunoSEQ multiplex PCR; TCRdb's copy has only in-frame clones and lacks some. The top ten hold just over 0.9% of the sample, which has some 60,000 clones, approximately 96% seen once. Source material: PBMCs. These TCRs come from a man aged 18 to 29 in good health and CMV-seronegative.

This chain links TRBV28 with TRBJ2-7; D perhaps matches TRBD1 (6 bases). V shed 5 bases and J shed 0 bases, with 11 bases lying between them. This CDR3 contains 14 residues. CDR1 MDHEN and CDR2 SYDVKM come from the germline V gene. DNA for the CDR3: TGTGCCAGCAGTCCCCAGGGGTTCTCCTACGAGCAGTACTTC. It translates to CASSPQGFSYEQYF.

This clone was counted between two and nine times. J is TRBJ2-5 and V is TRBV5-1; TRBD2 aligns across 9 bases. Germline V gene sequence: CDR1 SGHRS, CDR2 YFSETQ. V was clipped by 3 bases and J by 5 bases; unmatched bases: 11. CDR3 length: 16 residues. In nucleotides, the CDR3 is TGCGCCAGCAGCTCAGCCCCCGGGACTAGCTTCGAGACCCAGTACTTC. This sequence encodes CASSSAPGTSFETQYF.

Only one count was recorded for this clone. The chain recombines TRBV7-9 with TRBJ2-3; 8 bases fit TRBD2. The CDR3 has 17 amino acids. With 5 bases clipped from V and 1 base from J, the junction kept 11 bases outside the gene matches. Per the germline V gene, CDR1 is SEHNR and CDR2 is FQNEAQ (reference sequence). In DNA form, the CDR3 reads TGTGCCAGCAGCACGTCCGCAGCGGGAGAAGGCACAGATACGCAGTATTTT. It yields the protein CASSTSAAGEGTDTQYF.

V gene TRBV5-1 combines with J gene TRBJ2-5; 9 bases fit TRBD2. Trimming at V came to 0 bases and at J to 5 bases, leaving 8 bases not matched to a gene. Germline CDR1 and CDR2: SGHRS and YFSETQ. This CDR3 contains 16 residues. CDR3 in amino acids: CASSLEVAGVGETQYF. The CDR3 DNA reads as TGCGCCAGCAGCTTGGAGGTAGCGGGAGTTGGGGAGACCCAGTACTTC.

J is TRBJ2-7 and V is TRBV28; TRBD2 agrees at 12 bases. The ends lost 5 bases at V and 4 bases at J; junction bases unmatched: 6. The V gene's germline CDR1 is MDHEN and CDR2 SYDVKM. CDR3 size: 15 residues. The CDR3 sequence is CASSPTSGRLYEQYF. CDR3 nucleotide sequence: TGTGCCAGCAGTCCGACTAGCGGGAGATTGTACGAGCAGTACTTC.

This clone was picked up one time. The V call is TRBV9, the J call TRBJ1-2; D may be TRBD1 (5 bases). This CDR3 region has 14 residues. The V and J ends lost 0 bases and 8 bases respectively, with 14 bases between them. CDR1 and CDR2 from the germline V gene are SGDLS and YYNGEE. CDR3 nucleotide sequence: TGTGCCAGCAGCGTAGGACAAGACAGTGTCGGCTACACCTTC. Translating gives CASSVGQDSVGYTF.

The rearrangement joins TRBV28 to TRBJ1-2; D possibly corresponds to TRBD1 (5 bases). The germline V and J ends were trimmed by 6 bases and 1 base, with 27 bases remaining between them. CDR1 MDHEN and CDR2 SYDVKM come from the germline V gene. This CDR3 spans 19 amino acids. DNA of the CDR3: TGTGCCAGCAGGGGAACTGACAGTCTACCTTCCCTTCATAACTATGGCTACACCTTC. This encodes CASRGTDSLPSLHNYGYTF.

The chain recombines TRBV28 with TRBJ1-2; 9 nucleotides agree with TRBD1. V lost 5 bases to trimming and J lost 5 bases; unmatched junction nucleotides: 12. The CDR3 is made up of 16 amino acids. Germline CDR1 is MDHEN and CDR2 is SYDVKM. CDR3: CASSLGTGGARYGYTF. CDR3 DNA: TGTGCCAGCAGTCTCGGTACAGGGGGCGCGAGGTATGGCTACACCTTC.

The V and J genes are TRBV7-8 and TRBJ2-5, with D maybe TRBD1 (5 bases). The CDR3 loop spans 12 amino acids. V was shortened by 5 bases and J by 2 bases, with 6 bases between the two germline ends. Per the germline V gene, CDR1 is SGHVS and CDR2 is FQNEAQ. CDR3 sequence (DNA): TGTGCCAGCAGCCCAGGGCAAGAGACCCAGTACTTC. Translation gives CASSPGQETQYF.

This chain's CDR3 is CASSLGEAGELFF. In DNA form, the CDR3 reads TGTGCCAGCAGTTTAGGGGAAGCCGGGGAGCTGTTTTTT. The chain uses TRBV6-5 and TRBJ2-2, with TRBD1 as a possible D gene (5 bases). The germline V and J ends were trimmed by 4 bases and 6 bases, with 9 bases remaining between them. The CDR3 contains 13 residues. Germline V gives CDR1 MNHEY, CDR2 SVGAGI.